This record covers a single TCR beta chain. Its antigen is still unknown. Once cultured for 9 to 11 days, the cells underwent separation to obtain CD4+ T cells. The method was immunoSEQ multiplex PCR; TCRdb's version includes in-frame clones alone and lacks a portion of them. The repertoire holds tens of thousands of clones, with 82% as singletons. This specimen belongs to a study of vaccination effects on CD4 cells after COVID-19. Turning to the study itself: Peptides at 10 ug/ml and IL-2 at approximately 9.7 IU/ml were added to a few million PBMC per well.

Germline lookup yields CDR1 MNHEY and CDR2 SVGAGI. The CDR3 is 13 residues long. With 2 bases removed from V and 3 bases from J, the gap between germline ends came to 5 bases. This receptor was obtained from a human donor who received a COVID-19 vaccine. The chain recombines TRBV6-5 with TRBJ1-5; no reliable D call. The sample here was CD4+ T cells from PBMCs cultured without peptide, taken before COVID-19 vaccination. The CDR3 protein is CASSYNHNQPQHF. CDR3 coding DNA: TGTGCCAGCAGTTACAACCACAATCAGCCCCAGCATTTT.